This T cell receptor (beta chain) was obtained from a study of T cells after yellow fever vaccination. For TCR, cDNA came from 5'RACE template switching, which added a universal primer site and UMIs. TCRdb ran MiXCR on the 5' RACE reads and lists one entry per CDR3 protein. The sample carries approximately 85,000 distinct CDR3 sequences, 10% to 15% recorded once. In this sample, this clonotype turned up a few times. The starting material was CD8+ T cells not binding an NS4B(214-222) dextramer, sorted from PBMCs, obtained around 3 weeks after the first yellow fever vaccination. The clonotype was recovered from a man between 18 and 29 years old who received the YFV17D yellow fever vaccine.

The CDR3 region is CASNAVGGRSDTEAFF. CDR3 in DNA: TGTGCCAGCAACGCCGTTGGGGGCAGAAGTGACACTGAAGCTTTCTTT. V usage is TRBV6-1 and J usage is TRBJ1-1, with TRBD1 as a possible D gene (6 bases). This CDR3 region has 16 residues. Trimming removed 7 bases at V and 3 bases at J, with 21 bases between. Per germline, CDR1 MNHNS and CDR2 SASEGT.